This T cell receptor beta chain was profiled in a study of CD8 T cells in ankylosing spondylitis. Construction of TCR beta libraries was performed using quantitative 5'-RACE with molecular barcodes. TCRdb independently ran MiXCR on the 5' RACE reads; one entry per CDR3 protein. The sample includes fewer than 150,000 distinct CDR3 sequences, roughly 6.6% of them seen just once. This clonotype occurred many times. Its matching antigen is unknown. Germline CDR1 LNHDA, CDR2 SQIVND (reference sequence). CDR3 length: 16 residues. Losses at the gene ends were 7 bases for V and 5 bases for J; bases not matched to a gene: 13. Regarding the study as a whole: With a CD8+ phenotype, disease-linked clones were relatively rare in peripheral blood. Enrichment of disease-linked clones was reportedly significant in matched ankylosing spondylitis synovial fluid.

The sequence came from a female donor with ankylosing spondylitis or in good health (not recorded which). Sequenced material: blood, either unsorted or a sorted T cell fraction (not recorded which). The chain joins TRBV19 to TRBJ2-5; 10 bases match TRBD2. CDR3 region: CASKERGGPTAETQYF. CDR3 bases: TGTGCCAGTAAGGAGCGGGGGGGCCCAACTGCTGAGACCCAGTACTTC.